These T cell receptor beta chains were read from a single sample in a study of vaccination and CD4 T cells after COVID-19. The antigens these receptors bind are not known. TCRdb fed the PCR reads into MiXCR, producing one record per CDR3 protein. The profile covers roughly 25,000 distinct CDR3 sequences, with approximately 59% appearing a single time and around 2.7% taken by the ten largest. Sequences were obtained from CD4+ T cells from blood, cultured in vitro. The receptors originated from a human donor who had recovered from COVID-19. Both conserved end residues are part of each CDR3. A D gene is named only where the DNA matches it firmly. Not all rows give a size; the values are once, few, many and, for expanded clones, a class.

J | size | D | V | DNA | CDR3
TRBJ2-3 | - | - | TRBV7-6 | TGTGCCAGCAGCCCTAGAGGAGATACGCAGTATTTT | CASSPRGDTQYF
TRBJ2-7 | - | - | TRBV19 | TGTGCCAGTGCCCCCTCGACAGGAAGCTCCTACGAGCAGTACTTC | CASAPSTGSSYEQYF
TRBJ2-3 | - | - | TRBV20-1 | TGCAGCCGGGGGCTGATTAGCACAGATACGCAGTATTTT | CSRGLISTDTQYF
TRBJ2-1 | few | - | TRBV6-5 | TGTGCCAGCAGTTATCAGGGGAAGCAGTTCTTC | CASSYQGKQFF
TRBJ2-2 | - | - | TRBV5-4 | TGTGCCAGCAGTCCGTTGAGCCCGGGACACAAGAACACCGGGGAGCTGTTTTTT | CASSPLSPGHKNTGELFF
TRBJ2-2 | - | TRBD2 | TRBV2 | TGTGCCAGCAGGACTAGCACCAACACCGGGGAGCTGTTTTTT | CASRTSTNTGELFF
TRBJ1-2 | - | TRBD1 | TRBV6-1 | TGTGCCAGCAGCCCCCTAGGTAGGGGGCGGTGGTTTGGCCACACCTTC | CASSPLGRGRWFGHTF
TRBJ1-1 | - | - | TRBV7-4 | TGTGCCAGCAGCGTAGCAATGAACACTGAAGCTTTCTTT | CASSVAMNTEAFF
TRBJ1-6 | - | - | TRBV19 | TGTGCCAGTAGTATAGATTCAGCCAACAATTCACCCCTCCACTTT | CASSIDSANNSPLHF
TRBJ2-1 | - | TRBD2 | TRBV5-1 | TGCGCCAGCTCGGGACTAGCGGGAGCCCGGGAGTTCTTC | CASSGLAGAREFF
TRBJ2-7 | - | TRBD2 | TRBV6-1 | TGTGCCAGTTCGGCCGGGGGGGTAAGATCCTACGAGCAGTACTTC | CASSAGGVRSYEQYF
TRBJ2-3 | - | TRBD2 | TRBV20-1 | TGCAGTGCCCCATCCGGACTAGCGGGAGGAGCAGATACGCAGTATTTT | CSAPSGLAGGADTQYF
TRBJ2-5 | few | - | TRBV19 | TGTGCCAGTAGTATGGGCAGGGGAGGGGAGACCCAGTACTTC | CASSMGRGGETQYF
TRBJ1-1 | - | - | TRBV7-2 | TGTGCCAGCAGCTTAAGATTGGGGGGGCTGCTGGCTTTCTTT | CASSLRLGGLLAFF
TRBJ1-3 | - | - | TRBV11-3 | TGTGCCAGCACCCACAGCCTATCCTCTGGAAACACCATATATTTT | CASTHSLSSGNTIYF
TRBJ2-2 | few | - | TRBV7-2 | TGTGCCAGCAGCCAACGTGACGTCACCGGGGAGCTGTTTTTT | CASSQRDVTGELFF
TRBJ1-2 | - | - | TRBV11-3 | TGTGCCAGCAGCTTACATCTCGGCGACTATGGCTACACCTTC | CASSLHLGDYGYTF
TRBJ1-1 | - | TRBD1 | TRBV20-1 | TGCAGTGCTAGGCGGGACAGCATGAACACTGAAGCTTTCTTT | CSARRDSMNTEAFF
TRBJ2-3 | - | TRBD2 | TRBV19 | TGTGCCAGTCTAGCGGAGACAGATACGCAGTATTTT | CASLAETDTQYF
TRBJ2-5 | - | - | TRBV7-2 | TGTGCCAGCAGCTTAGGACTAGGGGGGACGGAGACCCAGTACTTC | CASSLGLGGTETQYF
TRBJ2-7 | - | - | TRBV15 | TGTGCCACCAGCGGCGGGGACTCCTACGAGCAGTACTTC | CATSGGDSYEQYF
TRBJ2-7 | - | TRBD2 | TRBV7-2 | TGTGCCAGCAGCTTAAAAGGACTAGCGGGGGATGTCCGTTTTTACGAGCAGTACTTC | CASSLKGLAGDVRFYEQYF
TRBJ1-2 | - | - | TRBV5-8 | TGTGCCAGCAGTCAAGCACCGGGATCCTTCTATGGCTACACCTTC | CASSQAPGSFYGYTF
TRBJ1-5 | - | - | TRBV12-3/TRBV12-4 | TGTGCCAGCAATCAGGGGCGAGGAAGCAATCAGCCCCAGCATTTT | CASNQGRGSNQPQHF
TRBJ1-2 | few | TRBD1 | TRBV6-2/TRBV6-3 | TGTGCCAGCAGCCAGGCCGGGACAGCCTATGGCTACACCTTC | CASSQAGTAYGYTF
TRBJ2-3 | - | TRBD2 | TRBV20-1 | TGCAGTGCTAGATTGTCCGGGAGGGCAGATACGCAGTATTTT | CSARLSGRADTQYF
TRBJ1-6 | - | - | TRBV6-1 | TGTGCCAGCGCGGGGGGGCTTAATTCACCCCTCCACTTT | CASAGGLNSPLHF
TRBJ1-1 | - | - | TRBV12-3/TRBV12-4 | TGTGCCAGCAGTTTGGCGGCCCTGAACACTGAAGCTTTCTTT | CASSLAALNTEAFF
TRBJ1-2 | few | - | TRBV18 | TGTGCCAGCTCACCCGGACTGGAATATGGCTACACCTTC | CASSPGLEYGYTF
TRBJ1-1 | - | - | TRBV6-1 | TGTGCCAGCTCCCGAAACCTTGAAGCTTTCTTT | CASSRNLEAFF
TRBJ2-3 | - | - | TRBV20-1 | TGCAGTGCTCCCCCACCCTTTACAGATACGCAGTATTTT | CSAPPPFTDTQYF
TRBJ1-4 | - | - | TRBV6-1 | TGTGCCAGCAAGCCAGGGCGGAGTGAAAAACTGTTTTTT | CASKPGRSEKLFF
TRBJ2-3 | - | - | TRBV7-2 | TGTGCCAGCAGCTTTCGACTTACAGATACGCAGTATTTT | CASSFRLTDTQYF
TRBJ1-2 | once | - | TRBV20-1 | TGCAGTGCTAGTACTTCCACACCTTCAAACTATGGCTACACCTTC | CSASTSTPSNYGYTF
TRBJ2-3 | - | - | TRBV11-3 | TGTGCCAGCAGCCTGGGACCGAGCACAGATACGCAGTATTTT | CASSLGPSTDTQYF
TRBJ2-1 | - | TRBD2 | TRBV10-3 | TGTGCCATCAGTGGACTAGCGCGGGAATACAATGAGCAGTTCTTC | CAISGLAREYNEQFF
TRBJ2-1 | - | - | TRBV27 | TGTGCCAGCAGTTTGGGGACGATCGACAATGAGCAGTTCTTC | CASSLGTIDNEQFF
TRBJ1-2 | few | - | TRBV7-9 | TGTGCCAGCAGCTTAGATGTGGGGGACACAAACTATGGCTACACCTTC | CASSLDVGDTNYGYTF